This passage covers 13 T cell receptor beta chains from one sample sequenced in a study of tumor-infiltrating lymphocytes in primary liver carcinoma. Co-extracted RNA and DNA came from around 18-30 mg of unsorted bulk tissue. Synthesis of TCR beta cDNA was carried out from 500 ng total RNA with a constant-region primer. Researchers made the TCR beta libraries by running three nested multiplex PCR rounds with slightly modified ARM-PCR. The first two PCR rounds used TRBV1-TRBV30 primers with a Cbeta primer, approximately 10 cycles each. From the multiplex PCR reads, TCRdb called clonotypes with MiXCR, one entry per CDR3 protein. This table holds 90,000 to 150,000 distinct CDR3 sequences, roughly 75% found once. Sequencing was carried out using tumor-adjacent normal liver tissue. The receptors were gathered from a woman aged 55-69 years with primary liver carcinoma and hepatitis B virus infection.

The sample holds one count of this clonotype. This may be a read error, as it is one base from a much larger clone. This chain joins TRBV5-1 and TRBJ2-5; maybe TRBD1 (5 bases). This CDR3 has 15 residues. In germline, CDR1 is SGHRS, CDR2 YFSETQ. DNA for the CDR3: TGCGCCAGCAGCTTGCCCAGGGCCTTAAGCAATGAGCAGTTATTC. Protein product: CASSLPRALSNEQLF.

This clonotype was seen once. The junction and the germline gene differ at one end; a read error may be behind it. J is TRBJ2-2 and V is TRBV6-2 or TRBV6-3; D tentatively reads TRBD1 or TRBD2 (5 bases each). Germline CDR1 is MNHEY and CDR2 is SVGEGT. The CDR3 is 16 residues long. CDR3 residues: CAGSYIGGRNAGELFF. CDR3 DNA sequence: TGTGCCGGCAGTTACATTGGGGGACGGAACGCCGGGGAGCTGTTTTTT.

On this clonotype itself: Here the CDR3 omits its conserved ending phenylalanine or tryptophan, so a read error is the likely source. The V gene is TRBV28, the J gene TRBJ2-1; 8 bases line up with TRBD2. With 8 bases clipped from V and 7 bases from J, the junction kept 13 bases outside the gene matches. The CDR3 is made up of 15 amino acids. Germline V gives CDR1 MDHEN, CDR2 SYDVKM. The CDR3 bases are TGTGCCAGCTGTGGGATGGCGGGAGGCAGGAATGAGCAGTTCTAC. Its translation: CASCGMAGGRNEQFY.

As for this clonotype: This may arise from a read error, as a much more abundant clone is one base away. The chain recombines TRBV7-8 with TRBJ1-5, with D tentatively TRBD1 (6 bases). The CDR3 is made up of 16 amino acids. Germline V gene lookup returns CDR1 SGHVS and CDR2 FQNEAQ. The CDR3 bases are TGTGCCAGCAGCCTCGCGGGGGGCCTCGGGGGGGCGGCCCAGGATTTT. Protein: CASSLAGGLGGAAQDF.

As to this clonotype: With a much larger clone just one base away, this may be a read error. The CDR3 reads CASIQDSEETQYF. In DNA, the CDR3 is TGTGCCAGCATCCAAGACAGTGAAGAGACCCAGTACTTC. The chain has TRBV5-4 and TRBJ2-5; TRBD1 might be the D (5 bases). This CDR3 spans 13 amino acids. Trimming removed 6 bases from V and 3 bases from J, with 12 bases in between. Per germline, CDR1 SGHNT and CDR2 YYREEE (reference sequence).

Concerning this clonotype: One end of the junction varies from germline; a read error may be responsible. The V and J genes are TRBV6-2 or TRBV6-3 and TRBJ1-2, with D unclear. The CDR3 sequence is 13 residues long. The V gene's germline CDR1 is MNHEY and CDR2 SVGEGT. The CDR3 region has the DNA TGTACCAGCAGTGAAACAGAGGAGCGCGGTTACACCTTC. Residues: CTSSETEERGYTF.

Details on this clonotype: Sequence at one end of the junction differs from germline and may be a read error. The CDR3: CDSNDAGVKTEAYF. The CDR3 DNA follows: TGTGACAGCAACGACGCAGGGGTGAAAACTGAAGCTTACTTT. The J gene is TRBJ1-1, the V gene TRBV6-5, with D maybe TRBD1 (6 bases). Germline-derived CDR1 and CDR2 are MNHEY and SVGAGI. This CDR3 has 14 residues.

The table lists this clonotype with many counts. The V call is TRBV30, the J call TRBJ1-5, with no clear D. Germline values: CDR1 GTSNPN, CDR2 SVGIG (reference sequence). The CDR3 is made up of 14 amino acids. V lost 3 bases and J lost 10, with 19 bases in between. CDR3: CAWSKTVAADPQHF. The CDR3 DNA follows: TGTGCCTGGAGCAAAACCGTGGCGGCGGATCCCCAGCATTTT.

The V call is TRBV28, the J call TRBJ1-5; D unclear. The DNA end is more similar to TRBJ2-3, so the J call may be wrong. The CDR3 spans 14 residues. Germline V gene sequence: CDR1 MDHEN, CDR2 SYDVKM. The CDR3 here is CASTRSLGNQPQYF. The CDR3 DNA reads TGTGCCAGCACGCGATCCCTGGGCAATCAGCCCCAGTATTTT.

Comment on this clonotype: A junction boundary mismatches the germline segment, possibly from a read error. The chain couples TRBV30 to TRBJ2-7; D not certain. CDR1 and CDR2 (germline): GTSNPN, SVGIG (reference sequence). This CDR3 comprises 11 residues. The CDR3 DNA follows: TGTGTCCGCAGGACGGGTCACGAGCAGTATTTC. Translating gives CVRRTGHEQYF.

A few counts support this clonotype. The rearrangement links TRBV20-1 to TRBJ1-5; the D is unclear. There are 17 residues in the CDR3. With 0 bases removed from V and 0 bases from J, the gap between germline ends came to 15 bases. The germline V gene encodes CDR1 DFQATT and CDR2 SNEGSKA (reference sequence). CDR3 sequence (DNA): TGCAGTGCTAGAGATGTTGGCAGACTGAATAGCAATCAGCCCCAGCATTTT. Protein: CSARDVGRLNSNQPQHF.

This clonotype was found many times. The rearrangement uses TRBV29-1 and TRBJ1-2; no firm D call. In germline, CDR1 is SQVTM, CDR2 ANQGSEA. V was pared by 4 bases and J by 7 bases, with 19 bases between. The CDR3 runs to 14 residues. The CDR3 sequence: CSVAGTNLLVGYTF. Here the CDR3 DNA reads TGCAGCGTTGCCGGCACAAATCTGTTAGTTGGCTACACCTTC.

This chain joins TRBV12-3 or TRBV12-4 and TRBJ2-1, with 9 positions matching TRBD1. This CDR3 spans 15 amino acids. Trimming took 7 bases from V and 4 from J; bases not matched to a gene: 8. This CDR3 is CASTVTGGKYNEQFF. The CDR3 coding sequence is TGTGCCAGCACCGTCACAGGGGGCAAATACAATGAGCAGTTCTTC.